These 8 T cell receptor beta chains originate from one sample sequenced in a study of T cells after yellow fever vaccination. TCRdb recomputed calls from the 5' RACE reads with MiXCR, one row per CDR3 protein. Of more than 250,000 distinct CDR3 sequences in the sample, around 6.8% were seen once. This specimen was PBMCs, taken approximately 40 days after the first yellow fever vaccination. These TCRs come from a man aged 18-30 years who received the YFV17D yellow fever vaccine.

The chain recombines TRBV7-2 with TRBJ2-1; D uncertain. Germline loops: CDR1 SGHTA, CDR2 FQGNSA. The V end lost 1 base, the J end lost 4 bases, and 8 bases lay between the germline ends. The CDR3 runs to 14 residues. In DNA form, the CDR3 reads TGTGCCAGCAGCTTAGTCCCCGGTTACAATGAGCAGTTCTTC. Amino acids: CASSLVPGYNEQFF. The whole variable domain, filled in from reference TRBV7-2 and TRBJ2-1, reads GAGVSQSPSNKVTEKGKDVELRCDPISGHTALYWYRQSLGQGLEFLIYFQGNSAPDKSGLPSDRFSAERTGGSVSTLTIQRTQQEDSAVYLCASSLVPGYNEQFFGPGTRLTVL.

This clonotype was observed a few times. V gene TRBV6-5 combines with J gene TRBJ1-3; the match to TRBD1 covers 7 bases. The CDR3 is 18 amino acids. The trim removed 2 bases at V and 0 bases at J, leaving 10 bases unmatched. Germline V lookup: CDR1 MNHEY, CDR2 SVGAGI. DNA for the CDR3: TGTGCCAGCAGTTACGCAAAAGGGACAGCTTACTCTGGAAACACCATATATTTT. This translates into CASSYAKGTAYSGNTIYF.

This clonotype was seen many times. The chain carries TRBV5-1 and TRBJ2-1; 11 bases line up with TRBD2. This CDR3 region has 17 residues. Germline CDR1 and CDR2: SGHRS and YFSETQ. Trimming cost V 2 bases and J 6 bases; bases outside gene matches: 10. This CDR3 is CASSLRLAGRVRNEQFF. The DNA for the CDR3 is TGCGCCAGCAGCTTAAGACTAGCGGGGCGGGTACGCAATGAGCAGTTCTTC.

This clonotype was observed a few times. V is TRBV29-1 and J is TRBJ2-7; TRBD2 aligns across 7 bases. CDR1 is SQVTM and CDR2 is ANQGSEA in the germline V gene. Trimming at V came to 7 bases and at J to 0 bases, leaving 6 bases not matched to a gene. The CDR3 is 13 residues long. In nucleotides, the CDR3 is TGCAGCGCCCTACCGGGGGGCTCCTACGAGCAGTACTTC. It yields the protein CSALPGGSYEQYF.

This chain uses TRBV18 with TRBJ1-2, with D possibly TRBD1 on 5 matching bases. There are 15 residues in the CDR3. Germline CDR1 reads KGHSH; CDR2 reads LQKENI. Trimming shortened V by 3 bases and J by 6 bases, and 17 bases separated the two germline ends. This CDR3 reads CASSPRSGRSDGYTF. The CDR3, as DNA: TGTGCCAGCTCACCTCGGTCAGGGCGCTCGGATGGCTACACCTTC.

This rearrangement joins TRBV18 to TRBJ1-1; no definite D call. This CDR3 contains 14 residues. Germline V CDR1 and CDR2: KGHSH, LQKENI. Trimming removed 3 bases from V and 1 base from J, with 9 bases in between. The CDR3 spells CASSPREANTEAFF. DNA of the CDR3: TGTGCCAGCTCACCGCGGGAGGCGAACACTGAAGCTTTCTTT.

The CDR3 protein is CASGGMGAGETQYF. The CDR3 DNA reads TGTGCCAGCGGAGGGATGGGGGCGGGGGAGACCCAGTACTTC. This rearrangement joins TRBV2 to TRBJ2-5; D is possibly TRBD1 or TRBD2 (6 bases each). This CDR3 has 14 residues. Germline assignment: CDR1 SNHLY and CDR2 FYNNEI. V lost 8 bases and J 5 bases, leaving 18 bases between the germline ends.

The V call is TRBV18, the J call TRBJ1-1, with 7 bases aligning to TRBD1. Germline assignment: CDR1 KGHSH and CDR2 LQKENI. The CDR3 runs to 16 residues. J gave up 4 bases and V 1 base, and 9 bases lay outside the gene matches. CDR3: CASSPQANRGGTEAFF. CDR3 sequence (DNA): TGTGCCAGCTCACCACAGGCTAACAGGGGTGGCACTGAAGCTTTCTTT.